This entry concerns a single TCR beta chain. Its antigen is not identified. This record comes from a study of T cell responses to AZD1222 COVID-19 vaccine. Findings and caveats of the study: Increases in Spike-specific TCR breadth and depth were seen after two AZD1222 doses. Donors, mostly white British, included more females; clonal diversity was possibly underestimated.

The table came from immunoSEQ multiplex PCR; TCRdb's copy has only in-frame clones and leaves some out. Counted here are about 110,000 clones, almost 90% occurring once; the ten biggest clones make up 5.1%. This material consisted of peripheral blood, taken on day 0 of AZD1222 vaccination. This receptor was taken from an adult in good health.

The CDR3 coding sequence is TGTGCCAGCAGCTTAGCGCTTCGGGAGGGGGAGCAGTTCTTC. Protein product: CASSLALREGEQFF. The gene calls are TRBV7-9 and TRBJ2-1, with 8 bases matching TRBD2. Germline values: CDR1 SEHNR, CDR2 FQNEAQ (reference sequence). With V trimmed by 0 bases and J by 10 bases, 5 bases remained unmatched. The CDR3 has 14 residues.